This paragraph covers one TCR beta chain sequence. The antigen is not known. At one end, the junction sequence differs from germline, possibly due to a read error. CDR3 length equals 15 residues. Germline V gene lookup returns CDR1 SGHRS and CDR2 YFSETQ. Each TCR beta cDNA library carried unique molecular identifiers. Input amounts of roughly 0.85 to 11 million T cells were used. These gave approximately 500,000 cDNA molecules, so each molecule approximated one T cell. TCRdb reanalysed the PCR reads using MiXCR and keeps one entry per CDR3 protein. In the table there are approximately 730,000 distinct CDR3 sequences, 46% of which are singletons. This specimen comes from a study of post-analysis software for immune sequencing data. Study-wide background: Both relapsing-remitting and secondary progressive multiple sclerosis featured among the disease courses, as did progressive-relapsing multiple sclerosis.

Study-wide points: Four or five TRBV segments were more frequent in patients than controls; TRBV5-6, TRBV5-1 and TRBV20-1 belonged to this group. The normalized Chao1 diversity of multiple sclerosis patients was significantly lower than that of controls.

The sample taken for sequencing was blood. The V call is TRBV5-1, the J call TRBJ2-1, with D possibly matching TRBD2 (6 bases). This TCR came from a girl between 5 and 17 years old with multiple sclerosis. CDR3 DNA: TGTGCCAGCAGTCTTAGCGGTGTCTCCTACAATGAGCAGTTCTTC. Translated, it gives CASSLSGVSYNEQFF.